This T cell receptor (beta chain) was sequenced for a study of CD8 T cells in Susac syndrome. Reverse transcription used about 0.5 to 1 ug RNA and random hexamers. TCRdb processed the immunoSEQ multiplex PCR reads anew with MiXCR; each CDR3 protein has one entry. The sample lists 75,000 to 95,000 distinct CDR3 sequences, roughly 94% seen once, with over 0.35% in the top ten. CDR3 length: 13 amino acids. Germline CDR1 SEHNR, CDR2 FQNEAQ (reference sequence). Trimming removed 10 bases from V and 8 bases from J, with 18 bases in between. The study sequenced TCR beta in blood CD8+ and CD4+ T cells. The receptor comes from a human donor with Susac syndrome. The chain combines TRBV7-9 with TRBJ2-1, with D unresolved. Sequencing input: CD8+ T cells from PBMCs. The CDR3 DNA reads TGTGCCACAGGAGAGACTTTTGGCCATGAGCAGTTCTTC. Translation: CATGETFGHEQFF.